The next 25 T cell receptor beta chains were all read from a single sample in a study of Graves' ophthalmopathy and Graves' hyperthyroidism. Amplification of the TCR beta CDR3 regions used RNA transcripts (as template). HTBI primers served in a first-round RT-PCR, which a second-round multiplex PCR followed. TCRdb reprocessed the multiplex PCR reads with MiXCR, giving one entry per CDR3 protein. The sample yields 300,000 to 350,000 distinct CDR3 sequences, under 20% seen once. Sequencing was done on a sample of peripheral blood. The source of these receptors is an adult man with Graves' ophthalmopathy.

This clonotype was detected ten times or more. This sequence joins TRBV20-1 and TRBJ2-5; TRBD1 matches at 7 bases. Germline V gene sequence: CDR1 DFQATT, CDR2 SNEGSKA (reference sequence). This CDR3 comprises 13 residues. The CDR3 DNA reads as TGCAGGTCCCCCGGGGACAGCCAAGAGACCCAGTACTTC. Protein product: CRSPGDSQETQYF.

This clonotype was seen ten or more times. This chain connects TRBV5-1 to TRBJ2-2, with TRBD1 matching 9 bases. Germline V gene data show CDR1 as SGHRS and CDR2 as YFSETQ. The V and J ends lost 4 bases and 1 base, in that order; junction bases with no gene match: 5. CDR3 length equals 16 residues. The CDR3 DNA follows: TGCGCCAGCAGCCACAGGGGGCTTGAGAACACCGGGGAGCTGTTTTTT. It translates to CASSHRGLENTGELFF.

This clonotype was seen many times. CDR3 region: CSVEVLGRYEQYF. As DNA, the CDR3 is TGCAGCGTTGAGGTACTGGGCCGCTACGAGCAGTACTTC. The V and J genes are TRBV29-1 and TRBJ2-7; no definite D call. This CDR3 region has 13 residues. The ends were cut back, 3 bases at V and 3 bases at J, with 12 bases in the middle. The germline V gene encodes CDR1 SQVTM and CDR2 ANQGSEA.

The chain combines TRBV18 with TRBJ2-2, with D maybe TRBD1 (5 bases). This CDR3 has 14 amino acids. The V gene's germline CDR1 is KGHSH and CDR2 LQKENI. The V end was cut by 4 bases, the J end by 3 bases, with 9 bases between. CDR3 residues: CASSRQYDTGELFF. The CDR3 DNA follows: TGTGCCAGCTCACGACAGTATGACACCGGGGAGCTGTTTTTT.

This clonotype was observed at least ten times. The chain employs TRBV7-2 and TRBJ1-5; D remains unclear. CDR3 length: 15 residues. Germline values: CDR1 SGHTA, CDR2 FQGNSA. V was trimmed by 5 bases and J by 0 bases, leaving 11 bases between them. As DNA, the CDR3 is TGTGCCAGCAGCCCGCGGTCGACTAGCAATCAGCCCCAGCATTTT. Its translation is CASSPRSTSNQPQHF.

In this sample, this clonotype turned up many times. V gene TRBV30 combines with J gene TRBJ1-1; 8 bases are shared with TRBD1. This CDR3 has 12 amino acids. Germline trimming cut 4 bases from V and 4 bases from J; bases unmatched to any gene: 2. Germline V gene sequence: CDR1 GTSNPN, CDR2 SVGIG (reference sequence). As DNA, the CDR3 is TGTGCCTGGACCACAGGGGGCACTGAAGCTTTCTTT. This gives the protein CAWTTGGTEAFF.

The chain has TRBV20-1 and TRBJ2-7; 10 positions agree with TRBD1. V was clipped by 1 base and J by 4 bases; unmatched bases: 10. CDR3 length equals 16 residues. From germline, CDR1 is DFQATT and CDR2 SNEGSKA (reference sequence). The CDR3 reads CSARAAGTGVWYEQYF. The CDR3 nucleotides read TGCAGTGCTAGAGCAGCCGGGACAGGGGTATGGTACGAGCAGTACTTC.

This sequence joins TRBV12-3 or TRBV12-4 and TRBJ2-7; 10 bases map to TRBD1. J gave up 5 bases and V 7 bases, and 11 bases lay outside the gene matches. The CDR3 is made up of 15 amino acids. Here the CDR3 reads CASTHGQGESDEQYF. The CDR3 DNA sequence: TGTGCCAGCACCCATGGACAGGGGGAATCGGACGAGCAGTACTTC.

This clonotype was observed a few times. The chain uses TRBV6-1 and TRBJ2-7; D is ambiguous. Trimming left V 7 bases short and J 3 bases short, with 16 bases between. The CDR3 loop spans 14 amino acids. Germline values: CDR1 MNHNS, CDR2 SASEGT. Here the CDR3 reads CASTYQSSNYEQYF. CDR3 bases: TGTGCCAGCACCTACCAAAGCTCCAACTACGAGCAGTACTTC.

This rearrangement joins TRBV6-2 or TRBV6-3 to TRBJ2-7; perhaps TRBD1 as D (5 bases). The germline V and J ends were trimmed by 6 bases and 4 bases, with 16 bases remaining between them. The CDR3 covers 14 residues. Germline lookup yields CDR1 MNHEY and CDR2 SVGEGT. For the CDR3, the DNA is TGTGCCAGCAGAACAGGTCTTTCCCGTTACGAGCAGTACTTC. It is translated as CASRTGLSRYEQYF.

The chain carries TRBV6-2 or TRBV6-3 and TRBJ1-1; D gene unclear. Germline lookup yields CDR1 MNHEY and CDR2 SVGEGT. The CDR3 is 14 residues long. Trimming stripped 6 bases from V and 1 base from J, with 12 bases between. CDR3 in DNA: TGTGCCAGCAGAAACCCGGGGAAGAACACTGAAGCTTTCTTT. Amino acids: CASRNPGKNTEAFF.

This clonotype was seen only a few times. A read error may account for a junction end that differs from germline. The chain's CDR3 is CASSSRQGGILF. In nucleotides, the CDR3 is TGTGCCAGCAGTTCACGACAGGGGGGAATCCTTTTC. The rearrangement joins TRBV27 to TRBJ2-5, with TRBD1 identical over 9 bases. The CDR3 spans 12 residues. Germline-derived CDR1 and CDR2 are MNHEY and SMNVEV (reference sequence).

This clonotype was detected many times. The chain links TRBV2 to TRBJ2-7, with 10 positions matching TRBD2. The CDR3 extends over 14 amino acids. Germline lookup yields CDR1 SNHLY and CDR2 FYNNEI. V gave up 6 bases and J gave up 6 bases; unmatched junction bases: 8. CDR3 sequence: CASRLTSGKGEQYF. CDR3 DNA: TGTGCCAGCAGGCTCACTAGCGGGAAAGGCGAGCAGTACTTC.

Only a few counts were recorded for this clonotype. The chain links TRBV5-1 to TRBJ1-2, with 7 bases lining up with TRBD1. Germline-derived CDR1 and CDR2 are SGHRS and YFSETQ. Losses at the gene ends were 3 bases for V and 10 bases for J; bases not matched to a gene: 6. The CDR3 loop spans 12 amino acids. For the CDR3, the DNA is TGCGCCAGCAGCTCGGAGGGGGCCTTCTACACCTTC. Protein sequence: CASSSEGAFYTF.

V and J are TRBV30 and TRBJ1-1, with TRBD1 matching 10 bases. From germline, CDR1 is GTSNPN and CDR2 SVGIG (reference sequence). The CDR3 length is 15 residues. The V segment lost 2 bases and the J segment 5 bases; nucleotides outside the gene matches: 8. CDR3 nucleotides: TGTGCCTGGAGTCCGCCGGGACAGGGGAGGACTGAAGCTTTCTTT. Translation gives CAWSPPGQGRTEAFF.

This clonotype was seen repeatedly, ten times or more. This chain connects TRBV12-3 or TRBV12-4 to TRBJ2-2, with D perhaps assigned TRBD1 or TRBD2 (5 bases each). Trimming removed 9 bases at V and 1 base at J, with 6 bases between. This CDR3 contains 12 residues. The CDR3, as DNA: TGTGCCAGTGGGGGGAACACCGGGGAGCTGTTTTTT. Translation gives CASGGNTGELFF.

Many counts were recorded for this clonotype. The chain carries TRBV20-1 and TRBJ2-7; 11 bases are shared with TRBD1. Germline lookup yields CDR1 DFQATT and CDR2 SNEGSKA (reference sequence). The CDR3 spans 15 residues. J lost 3 bases, V lost 2 bases, and 6 bases had no gene match. The CDR3 region is CSARSGQGVVYEQYF. CDR3 nucleotide sequence: TGCAGTGCTAGATCGGGACAGGGGGTGGTCTACGAGCAGTACTTC.

Comments on this clonotype: One base away lies a much larger clone, so this may be a sequencing read error. Written as DNA, the CDR3 is TGTGCCAGCAGCTCCCAGACAACTTGCAATCAGCCCCAGCATTTT. Translating gives CASSSQTTCNQPQHF. V is TRBV5-6 and J is TRBJ1-5; unclear D gene. Germline values: CDR1 SGHDT, CDR2 YYEEEE. V lost 3 bases to trimming and J lost 2 bases, with 12 bases between them. This CDR3 region has 15 residues.

Many counts were recorded for this clonotype. This chain links TRBV7-8 with TRBJ2-7, with 10 bases identical to TRBD2. CDR3 size: 17 residues. V was pared by 1 base and J by 0 bases, with 6 bases of the junction left unmatched. The germline V gene encodes CDR1 SGHVS and CDR2 FQNEAQ. The CDR3 reads CASSLGVTSGVSYEQYF. CDR3 DNA: TGTGCCAGCAGCTTAGGGGTAACTAGCGGGGTCTCCTACGAGCAGTACTTC.

V and J are TRBV12-3 or TRBV12-4 and TRBJ1-4, with a tentative D call TRBD1 (5 bases). This CDR3 is 13 amino acids long. V was shortened by 0 bases and J by 7 bases, with 6 bases between the two germline ends. CDR3 nucleotide sequence: TGTGCCAGCAGTTTAGCAGGGGTTGAAAAACTGTTTTTT. It yields the protein CASSLAGVEKLFF.

This clonotype was counted at least ten times. This chain links TRBV7-2 with TRBJ2-7; possible D gene TRBD2, 7 bases. Between the trimmed V and J ends, which lost 4 bases and 2 bases, there was a span of 18 bases. The CDR3 has 16 amino acids. From germline, CDR1 is SGHTA and CDR2 FQGNSA. The DNA of the CDR3 is TGTGCCAGCAGCTGGCAAGGGGGGGGGCGCCCCTACGAGCAGTACTTC. Translated, it gives CASSWQGGGRPYEQYF.

This sequence joins TRBV6-2 or TRBV6-3 and TRBJ2-7; 11 positions match TRBD2. The CDR3 runs 17 residues. The germline CDR1 and CDR2 sequences are MNHEY and SVGEGT. J was trimmed by 8 bases and V by 6 bases; bases with no gene match: 18. CDR3 sequence reads: CASRRPGLAGAGGKQYF. The CDR3 coding sequence is TGTGCCAGCAGACGTCCCGGACTAGCGGGCGCCGGGGGTAAGCAGTACTTC.

The sample holds many counts of this clonotype. The CDR3 here is CASARTRTSGRAHYEQYF. The CDR3, as DNA: TGTGCCAGCGCTCGGACCAGGACTAGCGGGAGGGCCCACTACGAGCAGTACTTC. The chain employs TRBV2 and TRBJ2-7; 15 bases agree with TRBD2. The CDR3 extends over 18 amino acids. CDR1 and CDR2 (germline): SNHLY, FYNNEI. The trim removed 8 bases at V and 3 bases at J, leaving 14 bases unmatched.

The chain is built from TRBV11-3 and TRBJ2-2; D is possibly TRBD1 (6 bases). The CDR3 spans 14 residues. Germline CDR1 SGHNT, CDR2 YENEEA. V lost 6 bases and J 5 bases, leaving 13 bases between the germline ends. The CDR3 reads CASSGQDRTGELFF. The CDR3 region has the DNA TGTGCCAGCAGTGGGCAGGACAGAACCGGGGAGCTGTTTTTT.

This clonotype was recorded many times. The chain carries TRBV9 and TRBJ2-5; the D is unclear. Germline loops: CDR1 SGDLS, CDR2 YYNGEE. V was shortened by 0 bases and J by 2 bases, with 14 bases between the two germline ends. The CDR3 consists of 16 residues. CDR3 in DNA: TGTGCCAGCAGCGTAGGGGCAGGTCTTTCGCAAGAGACCCAGTACTTC. It specifies CASSVGAGLSQETQYF.